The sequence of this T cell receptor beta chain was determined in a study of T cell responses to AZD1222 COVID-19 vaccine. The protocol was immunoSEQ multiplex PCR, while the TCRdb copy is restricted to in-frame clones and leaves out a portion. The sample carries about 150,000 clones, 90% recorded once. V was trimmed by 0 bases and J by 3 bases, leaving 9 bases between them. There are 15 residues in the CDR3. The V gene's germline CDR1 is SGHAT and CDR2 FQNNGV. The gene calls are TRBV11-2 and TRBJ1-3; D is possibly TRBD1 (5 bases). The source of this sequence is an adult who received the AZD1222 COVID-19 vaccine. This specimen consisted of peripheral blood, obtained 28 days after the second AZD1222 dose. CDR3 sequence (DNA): TGTGCCAGCAGCTTAGACCGGGGGAGTGGAAACACCATATATTTT. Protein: CASSLDRGSGNTIYF.